This T cell receptor beta chain was recorded in a study of neurological immune-mediated disorders. Findings of the study overall: TCR-beta repertoires seemed private in all groups, with no expanded CDR3 amino acid sequences shared.

TCRdb itself ran the 5' RACE reads through MiXCR, one entry per CDR3 protein. The sample has 25,000 to 35,000 distinct CDR3 sequences, around 10% seen once. Ten or more counts support this clonotype. Its antigen is unknown. PBMCs numbering 2 million and stored at -80 C yielded the unsorted libraries. CDR3 length: 12 amino acids. Germline V lookup: CDR1 ENHRY, CDR2 SYGVKD. The ends were cut back, 4 bases at V and 2 bases at J, with 5 bases in the middle. This chain uses TRBV10-3 with TRBJ1-2, with no clear D. The clonotype comes from an older woman in good health. The sequenced sample was PBMCs. The CDR3 reads CAISGSNYGYTF. CDR3 nucleotides: TGTGCCATCAGTGGCTCGAACTATGGCTACACCTTC.